This T cell receptor beta chain was sequenced during a study of cytomegalovirus exposure and HLA in healthy donors (dated by TCRdb to the late 2010s). Regarding the complete study: In an earlier analysis of roughly 590 of the donors, 276 Gb of sequence data and just under 120 million unique TCR beta sequences from approximately 180 million T cells were reported. An early release that covered about 600 HLA-typed donors contained approximately 320 gigabases of sequencing data and about 93 million unique TCR sequences. Of the roughly 400 genotyped donors, 81% fell in the genetic ancestry cluster associated with self-reported Caucasian donors. The study was designed to test whether signatures of past pathogen exposure could be identified by cataloging public T cell receptors. Using immunosequencing, the study profiled T cell repertoires from 550 to 750 subjects and related those repertoires to cytomegalovirus serostatus. Besides the first cohort of around 700 subjects, a separate validation cohort made up of roughly 120 different subjects was used. To predict cytomegalovirus infection status, the study combined high-throughput TCR immunosequencing, statistical association of individual TCRs with disease status, and machine learning. A later analysis re-analyzed previously published TCR beta repertoires from 660 or so donors and added high-resolution HLA genotyping to study TCR occurrence patterns. Rather than using new phenotypic data, the later analysis identified candidate immune exposures from TCR beta sequences and from how often those sequences occurred across donors. In an earlier analysis of about 590 of the donors, high-throughput TCR beta sequencing was used to judge whether each TCR beta V gene segment behaved as functional or pseudogenic. Donor age, sex, ethnicity and CMV serostatus were collected together with the repertoire data. A later genetic analysis used genome-wide SNP genotypes for about 60% of the roughly 700 donors, treating that subset as a discovery cohort. Every repertoire in the discovery cohort had been generated on one and the same sequencing platform. HLA typing included class I and class II loci at four-digit resolution. Typing coverage differed by locus: A, B, C, DRB1 and DQB1 were typed in about 629-640 donors, DQA1 in 500 to 550, DPA1 in over 600, and DPB1 in 450 to 490. A handful of DR-DQ haplotypes were handled as single units for association and clustering because linkage in the cohort was strong. Across 398 genotyped donors of the cohort, an average of about 240,000 unique TCR beta nucleotide sequences per donor were sequenced, and roughly a sixth of those sequences were non-productive.

The paper as a whole reports these results and caveats: V-gene and J-gene trimming of TCR beta chains was associated with a missense DCLRE1C variant in a later genetic analysis, and the association was replicated in an independent cohort. Specific HLA alleles were associated with over 15,000 TCR beta sequences at a false discovery rate of 0.05 in a later analysis. This cohort had only TCR beta chains sequenced, and the lack of alpha or paired-chain data limited which features could be detected. In an earlier analysis of fewer than 700 of the donors, most TCR beta V segments appeared in productive rearrangements about 87% or about 30% of the time, broadly matching IMGT annotations. A later genetic analysis reported fewer N-insertions in productive TCRs among donors in an Asian-associated ancestry cluster than the roughly 700-donor mean. In a later analysis, TCR association rates were found to vary across HLA loci, with the most associated TCRs seen for DRB1 alleles and the fewest for HLA-C alleles. A group of highly shared sequence variants was considered likely to be a technical artifact of the sequencing pipeline. Some IMGT-functional V segments, including TRBV6-2 and TRBV6-3, could not be distinguished by the 87-base-pair reads and were therefore excluded. In a later analysis, HLA-associated TCR beta chains showed more clonal expansion and lower generation probabilities than non-associated chains that were equally common. A later analysis found that most CMV-associated TCR beta chains appeared HLA-restricted, with HLA associations seemingly driven largely by CMV exposure. In the study, approximately 150 TCR beta chains were listed as associated with cytomegalovirus. In vitro tests confirmed that a few of the cytomegalovirus-associated TCR beta chains recognize cytomegalovirus antigens. CMV serostatus was the only immune exposure information available for the cohort. The earlier analysis of 587 of the donors excluded over 15 rarely observed V segments, including chromosome 9 orphons, because counts were too low. The authors suggested that the approach could potentially be extended to other disease states and immunological phenotypes. In both the original and validation cohorts, the classifier was reported to diagnose cytomegalovirus status with high specificity and sensitivity. Roughly uniform sequencing depth across donors was assumed in presence/absence analyses, although this assumption may not hold. Several of the top co-occurrence clusters appeared to be linked to parvovirus B19, influenza, CMV and Epstein-Barr virus, according to a later analysis. Strong co-occurrence of HLA alleles, especially DR and DQ, made assigning TCR associations to individual alleles difficult. A further reported finding was that TCR beta sequences accurately predicted the HLA-A and HLA-B alleles for most subjects in the first cohort. Across donors, most TCR sequences were observed very rarely, whereas some public TCRs were present in many individuals. HLA typing was unavailable for some donors at each locus, so association tests used only the typed subset. Linkage disequilibrium might explain the correlated functional status among segregating V segments, but an unknown experimental factor could not be excluded.

After removal of 4 bases from V and 0 bases from J, the junction retains 11 bases not matched to a gene. The CDR3 goes from the cysteine to the phenylalanine over 18 residues. Here the CDR3 DNA is all that survives: 54 bases in frame from base 1. Looking up the germline V gene yields CDR1 MRHNA and CDR2 SNTAGT. The receptor library was made with the immunoSEQ multiplex PCR assay. A mixture of 60 forward primers for TCR Vbeta segments and 13 reverse primers for TCR Jbeta segments was used in the multiplex PCR. The CDR3 region of rearranged TCR beta genes was amplified from genomic DNA by a multiplex PCR assay. Amplified TCR beta libraries were sequenced as 87-base-pair reads on the Illumina HiSeq System. The published analysis was carried out like this. In a later analysis, about 80 million unique TCR beta chains were counted across the roughly 610 repertoires, and around 11 million of these chains were shared by at least two donors. To remove PCR and sequencing errors, raw reads were error-corrected and collapsed into unique sequences using a nearest-neighbor algorithm that merged closely related sequences. To assign V, D and J gene segments, CDR3 sequences were aligned to IMGT reference sequences. Each retained sequence needed at least a six-nucleotide match to both a V gene segment and a J gene segment. A rearrangement counted as productive if the CDR3 had no stop codons and remained in frame with V and J, and every other rearrangement counted as non-productive. CDR3 was defined according to IMGT convention as the region running from the second conserved V-encoded cysteine to the conserved J-encoded phenylalanine. In an earlier analysis of approximately 500 of the donors, sequences lacking an unambiguous match to a single V gene segment were excluded. An earlier analysis of several hundred of the donors classified V segments as functional when productive rearrangements were above 56.7% and as segregating when the standard deviation between donors was above 5%. A statistical classification framework was built to diagnose cytomegalovirus status from the catalog of TCR beta chain sequences. A later analysis assigned V and J genes by comparing TCR nucleotide sequences with IMGT/GENE-DB human TR gene sequences. Using the TCRdist pipeline, a later analysis assigned CDR3 sequences along with most-parsimonious VDJ recombination scenarios. In a later analysis, each TCR beta chain was defined by its CDR3 amino acid sequence together with its V-gene family, and reads without a unique V-gene family were excluded. To address suspected cross-contamination and a sequencing artifact, a later analysis removed approximately 590 highly shared, low-generation-probability nucleotide sequences. In a later analysis, a clonal expansion index for each public chain was calculated from normalized within-repertoire ranks of inferred template counts. A later analysis computed generation probabilities with a VDJ recombination model fitted to out-of-frame rearrangements, and checked the results against IGoR. Hypergeometric tests were used in a later analysis to score TCR-TCR, TCR-HLA and TCR-CMV co-occurrence, with a repertoire-size bias correction applied to the TCR pairs. In a later analysis, false discovery rates were estimated by permuting HLA or CMV assignments 20 times. A later analysis grouped co-occurring TCRs with DBSCAN, adding TCRdist sequence similarity when clustering within HLA-allele-positive subsets. Co-occurrence clustering excluded repertoires with fewer than 30,000 or more than 120,000 public chains, plus five with anomalous nucleotide sharing. This immuneACCESS table, as held by TCRdb, lists in-frame sequences with V and J called but not all clones. Of the missing ones, under half trace to an unresolved V gene in checked studies; the others have no known cause. D and trimming were read from the DNA, whereas the V and J calls and clone size are those reported in that table. The sample table holds approximately 100,000 clones, of which more than 70% were seen once. In total, the top ten clones hold 2.5% of the sample.

In total, roughly 710 healthy bone marrow donors made up the cohort. At the time of sampling, all cohort members were nominally healthy, though unrecorded immune exposures were likely present. The donor was CMV seronegative and was included in the group of several hundred seronegative cohort members. A peripheral blood sample was collected from each donor, and TCR beta sequencing was performed on peripheral blood mononuclear cells. The Qiagen DNeasy Blood Extraction Kit was used to extract genomic DNA from the blood cell samples. Points on this clone: Its antigen has not been determined. No much larger clone is present one base from it, and per-base qualities are unavailable.

Material for sequencing was PBMCs. The sequence links TRBV6-4 to TRBJ2-1; 8 bases in the middle match TRBD2. The sequence was collected from a man aged 40-49 years in good health and CMV-seronegative. The encoded CDR3 is CASSVTGGGLSSYNEQFF. The DNA is as follows: TGTGCCAGCAGTGTGACCGGCGGGGGGCTGAGCTCCTACAATGAGCAGTTCTTC.